These T cell receptor beta chains were read from a single sample in a study of shared clonotypes between healthy human individuals. The data were produced by immunoSEQ multiplex PCR, yet TCRdb's version contains in-frame clones alone and is incomplete. Counted here are about 2.5 million clones, about nine tenths occurring once; the ten biggest clones make up approximately 0.39%. The sequenced sample consisted of naive CD4+ T cells from PBMCs. Every receptor here comes from a man in his late teens or twenties in good health. Some clones in this sample may be carry-over from other donors' samples. Both conserved end residues are part of each CDR3. A D gene is named only where the DNA matches it firmly. The size field is filled for only some rows; it gives once, few, many or a size class.

>-|TRBV10-2|-|TRBJ2-7
CASSESRVYEQYF
TGCGCCAGCAGTGAGTCCCGCGTGTACGAGCAGTACTTC
>-|TRBV5-1|-|TRBJ2-3
CASSLGRGVRYSTDTQYF
TGCGCCAGCAGCTTGGGCAGGGGCGTAAGGTATAGCACAGATACGCAGTATTTT
>TRBD1|TRBV18|-|TRBJ2-2
CASSLVIIQGAVTGELFF
TGTGCCAGCTCACTCGTAATTATACAGGGGGCCGTCACCGGGGAGCTGTTTTTT
>-|TRBV7-2|-|TRBJ1-1
CASSLVNTEAFF
TGTGCCAGCAGCTTAGTAAACACTGAAGCTTTCTTT
>-|TRBV5-1|-|TRBJ2-5
CASSLPGERETQYF
TGCGCCAGCAGCTTACCCGGGGAGAGAGAGACCCAGTACTTC
>-|TRBV2|-|TRBJ1-6
CASIPSGNSPLHF
TGTGCCAGCATTCCCTCGGGGAATTCACCCCTCCACTTT
>-|TRBV10-3|-|TRBJ1-1
CAISPGGAGTEAFF
TGTGCCATCAGTCCAGGAGGGGCGGGCACTGAAGCTTTCTTT
>-|TRBV28|-|TRBJ1-3
CASSPGGESSGNTIYF
TGTGCCAGCAGTCCCGGTGGGGAAAGCTCTGGAAACACCATATATTTT
>-|TRBV6-5|-|TRBJ1-5
CASSPRRNPQQPQHF
TGTGCCAGCAGTCCCAGGAGGAACCCTCAACAGCCCCAGCATTTT
>-|TRBV30|-|TRBJ2-5
CAWSESETQYF
TGTGCCTGGAGTGAATCAGAGACCCAGTACTTC
>TRBD1|TRBV9|-|TRBJ2-7
CASSRDRNDEQYF
TGTGCCAGCAGCCGGGACAGAAACGACGAGCAGTACTTC
>-|TRBV7-3|-|TRBJ2-1
CASSHLQGPEQFF
TGTGCCAGCAGCCACCTACAGGGACCGGAGCAGTTCTTC
>TRBD1|TRBV7-2|-|TRBJ1-2
CASSFRQGALENGGYTF
TGTGCCAGCAGCTTCCGACAGGGGGCGCTTGAAAACGGTGGCTACACCTTC
>-|TRBV5-1|-|TRBJ2-3
CASSAGPVQTSTDTQYF
TGCGCCAGCAGCGCCGGCCCGGTACAGACTAGCACAGATACGCAGTATTTT
>-|TRBV7-9|-|TRBJ2-2
CASNPIRGAADTGELFF
TGTGCCAGCAACCCAATCCGGGGGGCAGCGGACACCGGGGAGCTGTTTTTT
>-|TRBV5-1|-|TRBJ2-6
CASSLPGVSGANVLTF
TGCGCCAGCAGCTTACCAGGGGTATCAGGGGCCAACGTCCTGACTTTC
>-|TRBV4-2|-|TRBJ2-1
CASSQVAAHSEQFF
TGTGCCAGCAGCCAAGTCGCGGCGCATAGTGAGCAGTTCTTC
>-|TRBV6-6|-|TRBJ1-2
CASRSGTPLGGYTF
TGTGCCAGCAGATCCGGGACACCCCTTGGAGGCTACACCTTC
>TRBD1|TRBV7-2|-|TRBJ1-2
CASSLNGQGGLAGYTF
TGTGCCAGCAGTCTCAATGGACAGGGAGGTTTGGCTGGCTACACCTTC
>TRBD1|TRBV5-1|-|TRBJ2-5
CASSSSGQGQETQYF
TGCGCCAGCAGCTCGTCCGGACAGGGTCAAGAGACCCAGTACTTC
>-|TRBV30|-|TRBJ1-4
CAWSGREKLFF
TGTGCCTGGAGTGGTCGGGAAAAACTGTTTTTT
>TRBD1|TRBV18|-|TRBJ1-1
CASSQGQGAQNTEAFF
TGTGCCAGCTCACAGGGACAGGGGGCTCAGAACACTGAAGCTTTCTTT
>-|TRBV28|-|TRBJ2-5
CASSPRRGETQYF
TGTGCCAGCAGCCCCAGGAGGGGGGAGACCCAGTACTTC
>-|TRBV7-2|-|TRBJ2-3
CASSFRGGGPDTQYF
TGTGCCAGCAGCTTCAGGGGGGGTGGTCCAGATACGCAGTATTTT
>TRBD1|TRBV28|-|TRBJ2-7
CASSTLGTGNYEQYF
TGTGCCAGCAGCACCCTTGGGACAGGGAACTACGAGCAGTACTTC
>TRBD2|TRBV7-3|-|TRBJ2-1
CASSLTPSGGSAYNEQFF
TGTGCCAGCAGCTTAACCCCTAGCGGGGGATCCGCCTACAATGAGCAGTTCTTC
>-|TRBV4-1|-|TRBJ1-2
CASSPRGGDGYTF
TGCGCCAGCAGCCCCCGGGGGGGGGACGGCTACACCTTC
>-|TRBV28|-|TRBJ2-3
CASLPPGALGDTQYF
TGTGCCAGCCTGCCCCCAGGGGCTTTAGGAGATACGCAGTATTTT
>-|TRBV19|-|TRBJ1-1
CASSLPPGRSTEAFF
TGTGCCAGTAGTCTCCCGCCAGGGAGGAGCACTGAAGCTTTCTTT
>-|TRBV6-1|once|TRBJ1-5
CASSARPGTDSNQPQHF
TGTGCCAGCAGTGCCCGGCCCGGGACCGATAGCAATCAGCCCCAGCATTTT
>-|TRBV14|-|TRBJ2-7
CASSQVFRSEQYF
TGTGCCAGCAGCCAAGTATTTCGGAGCGAGCAGTACTTC
>TRBD2|TRBV15|-|TRBJ2-5
CATSRDWLAGAIETQYF
TGTGCCACCAGCAGAGATTGGCTAGCGGGAGCGATCGAGACCCAGTACTTC
>-|TRBV7-2|-|TRBJ2-5
CASSLDFWGVVQETQYF
TGTGCCAGCAGCTTAGATTTCTGGGGGGTGGTCCAAGAGACCCAGTACTTC
>-|TRBV7-2|-|TRBJ2-1
CASSLGRSRLVKAEQFF
TGTGCCAGCAGCTTAGGGCGGTCCCGATTAGTTAAGGCCGAGCAGTTCTTC
>-|TRBV18|-|TRBJ2-5
CASSLSQGWEETQYF
TGTGCCAGCTCACTCTCTCAGGGGTGGGAAGAGACCCAGTACTTC
>-|TRBV6-5|-|TRBJ2-1
CASSFYDNEQFF
TGTGCCAGCAGTTTTTACGACAATGAGCAGTTCTTC
>TRBD2|TRBV5-1|-|TRBJ2-7
CASSLASSGSYEQYF
TGCGCCAGCAGCTTGGCCTCTAGCGGGAGCTACGAGCAGTACTTC
>-|TRBV5-4|-|TRBJ1-2
CASSLNGNYGYTF
TGTGCCAGCAGCTTAAATGGGAACTATGGCTACACCTTC
>-|TRBV7-3|-|TRBJ2-1
CASSLMASSSYNEQFF
TGTGCCAGCAGCTTAATGGCGTCGAGCTCCTACAATGAGCAGTTCTTC
>-|TRBV5-1|-|TRBJ1-4
CASSLDRAGEKLFF
TGCGCCAGCAGCTTGGACAGGGCGGGTGAAAAACTGTTTTTT
>TRBD1|TRBV5-1|-|TRBJ2-7
CASSLQGEDSYEQYF
TGCGCCAGCAGCCTTCAGGGGGAAGATTCCTACGAGCAGTACTTC
>TRBD1|TRBV11-2|-|TRBJ1-1
CASSLGDRVTEAFF
TGTGCCAGCAGCTTGGGGGACAGGGTCACTGAAGCTTTCTTT
>-|TRBV7-2|-|TRBJ2-5
CASSPPGRLKETQYF
TGTGCCAGCAGCCCGCCGGGACGTCTGAAAGAGACCCAGTACTTC
>-|TRBV10-2|-|TRBJ1-1
CASMGSRGHTEAFF
TGCGCCAGCATGGGAAGCAGGGGACACACTGAAGCTTTCTTT
>-|TRBV9|-|TRBJ1-2
CASSVAPGGGANYGYTF
TGTGCCAGCAGCGTAGCGCCCGGGGGGGGCGCGAACTATGGCTACACCTTC
>TRBD1|TRBV7-6|-|TRBJ1-2
CASSPLLTETGATLNGYTF
TGTGCCAGCAGCCCACTACTTACTGAGACAGGGGCAACTCTTAATGGCTACACCTTC
>-|TRBV7-2|few|TRBJ1-1
CASSRTGTLMNTEAFF
TGTGCCAGCAGCCGGACCGGGACGTTAATGAACACTGAAGCTTTCTTT
>-|TRBV14|-|TRBJ2-7
CASSHTGSKYEQYF
TGTGCCAGCAGCCACACAGGGAGTAAATACGAGCAGTACTTC
>-|TRBV20-1|-|TRBJ1-2
CRSNKEGYTF
TGCAGGTCTAATAAAGAGGGCTACACCTTC
>-|TRBV6-1|-|TRBJ1-1
CASRGGAELTEAFF
TGTGCCAGCAGGGGGGGGGCCGAGTTAACTGAAGCTTTCTTT
>TRBD1|TRBV4-2|-|TRBJ1-2
CASSLGDRVYYGYTF
TGTGCCAGCAGCTTGGGGGACAGGGTGTACTATGGCTACACCTTC
>TRBD1|TRBV5-1|-|TRBJ2-6
CASSPGTGTGANVLTF
TGCGCCAGCAGCCCAGGGACAGGGACTGGGGCCAACGTCCTGACTTTC
>TRBD2|TRBV15|-|TRBJ2-7
CATSSGGDSYEQYF
TGTGCCACCAGCAGCGGGGGGGATTCCTACGAGCAGTACTTC
>-|TRBV29-1|-|TRBJ1-2
CSVEAEAGSIGYTF
TGCAGCGTTGAAGCTGAGGCGGGTTCTATAGGCTACACCTTC